Listed below are T cell receptor beta chains from one sample, sequenced in a study of blood T cell repertoires in COVID-19. Libraries were prepared by immunoSEQ multiplex PCR; TCRdb keeps only in-frame clonotypes and omits some of them. This table holds 150,000 or so clones, just under 85% found once. The sequenced sample was peripheral blood. Receptor source: an older woman with acute or convalescent COVID-19. Both conserved end residues are trimmed from each CDR3.

V gene	CDR3 protein
TRBV5-4	ASSWGQGQPQH
TRBV3-1/TRBV3-2	ASSQGQYNSPLH
TRBV24-1	ATSDHSGGTDTQY
TRBV5-6	ASSRGGSGNTIY
TRBV6-6	ASSSVGKTEAF
TRBV6-1	ASSDKAGGNEKLF
TRBV25-1	ASSGSPLTGGIT
TRBV3-1/TRBV3-2	ASSQEMRSRDNQPQH
TRBV27	ASSSGQFNQPQH
TRBV18	ASSPRAGQGVF
TRBV7-9	ASPPTGGVETQY
TRBV28	ASSRGQGREKLF
TRBV5-4	ASSLRRGDTGELF
TRBV3-1/TRBV3-2	ASSHQLATAYNEQF
TRBV6-5	ASSQQGSGNTIY